The entry that follows covers one T cell receptor beta chain sequence. In this sample, this clonotype turned up a few times. Its target antigen remains unknown. Nothing much larger sits one base from this clone, and base qualities are not available. CDR1 and CDR2 were assigned from the germline V gene as MNHNS and SASEGT. Measured from the cysteine to the phenylalanine, the CDR3 is 16 residues long. The entry retains the CDR3 DNA only, 48 bases that are in frame from base 1. The V and J ends are trimmed by 8 bases and 2 bases, leaving 21 bases between them. The data were taken from a study of T cells in Graves' hyperthyroidism and ophthalmopathy (dated by TCRdb to between 2017 and 2020). At the level of the whole study: Peripheral blood was sampled at the time of initial diagnosis, prior to any treatment. The paper reports TCR Vbeta CDR3 sequencing of approximately 140 peripheral blood samples: under 45 ophthalmopathy, fewer than 80 hyperthyroidism and 17 progressor patients. The approximately 90 discovery patients were divided at random into training and test sets in a 7:3 ratio. Once sampling was done, hyperthyroidism patients were given methimazole at a starting dose of 30 mg daily, whereas ophthalmopathy patients were given high-dose intravenous methylprednisolone. The study also compared thyroid tissue and blood T-cell repertoires from more than 5 Graves' hyperthyroidism patients. To identify distinguishing TCR V-J signatures, a discovery cohort of about 100 patients was used, comprising some 45 with Graves' ophthalmopathy and approximately 57 with stable Graves' hyperthyroidism. An independent validation cohort of fewer than 20 hyperthyroidism patients and 17 patients who later progressed to ophthalmopathy tested prospective prediction of ophthalmopathy. Results the study describes overall, beyond this receptor: Ophthalmopathy was separated from stable hyperthyroidism by a 13 V-J signature model, with about 86% sensitivity and roughly 84% specificity obtained in cross-validation and 80%/75% obtained in testing. No statistical method was used to fix the sample size in advance, and group allocation was not hidden from the investigators. In validation, the model predicted progression to ophthalmopathy a median of about 6.5 months before onset, with about 67% sensitivity and roughly 79% specificity. Most expanded thyroid clonotypes (frequency above 0.001) were also found in blood, which suggests that blood repertoires may mirror thyroid immune responses.

The TCR beta CDR3 regions were amplified from RNA transcripts. The TCR CDR3 was subjected to a first round of RT-PCR using the HTBI primer set and the Qiagen OneStep RT-PCR kit. A second multiplex PCR round built the libraries, followed by size selection and purification. Libraries were sequenced paired-end with 100 bp reads on an Illumina HiSeq2000. In the paper's pipeline: SOAPnuke was used to process the raw data, throwing out any read that contained adapters or uncalled bases, had a mean Phred below 15, or lacked an exact constant-primer or identifier match. COPE v1.2.5 was used to merge high-quality paired reads, and clonotypes were defined as unique nucleotide sequences. MiTCR v1.1 was used to align the clonotypes against IMGT TRBV, TRBD and TRBJ reference segments. Only V-J combinations with frequency above 0.0001, covering approximately 99% of repertoires, were analysed. A TCS score was defined as the ratio of F50 (clonal expansion) to E x V (chaos), with BLOSUM62-based TCRdist applied between CDR3 peptides within each V-J. Welch's t-statistics and random forest reduced some 510 V-J features to roughly 13, which were used in a naive Bayes classifier (R e1071). The public reads were quality trimmed at Q25 with fastp and then assembled into clones with MiXCR by TCRdb, keeping productive beta chains. A single entry per CDR3 protein holds the most common genes and DNA from its merged rows. The V and J calls and clone size come from TCRdb's table, not from the authors' own analysis. This sample has around 260,000 distinct CDR3 sequences in its table, and less than 30% of those were observed once. Of the sample, approximately 30% is held by the ten largest clones.

Hyperthyroidism patients were aged 18 to 65 years and newly diagnosed, with disease duration of less than 2 months. The study excluded patients with uncontrolled infections, other autoimmune diseases, pregnancy or lactation. Diagnoses were based on clinical symptoms, serum thyroxine and TRAb, thyroid ultrasound and orbital computed tomography. Blood from progressor patients was drawn when they were first diagnosed with hyperthyroidism, before any ophthalmopathy symptoms appeared. PBMCs were isolated from about 9.1 ml of fresh peripheral blood by Ficoll-Paque density gradient centrifugation. Patients classed as progressors first received a Graves' hyperthyroidism diagnosis and then went on to develop ophthalmopathy during follow-up. Total RNA was extracted using Trizol reagent, and RNA quality was assessed on an Agilent 2100 Bioanalyzer.

The V and J genes are TRBV6-1 and TRBJ1-1, and TRBD1 may be the D gene, going by 6 matching bases. The source is a middle-aged man with Graves' hyperthyroidism that later progressed to Graves' ophthalmopathy. The specimen sequenced was blood. The bases are TGTGCCAGCGTACAAGGGCCCGCAGGGGCTAACACTGAAGCTTTCTTT. Its amino acids are CASVQGPAGANTEAFF.